Below are 27 T cell receptor beta chains sequenced from a single sample in a study of cytomegalovirus exposure and HLA in healthy donors. Generated by immunoSEQ multiplex PCR, the TCRdb table keeps only in-frame clones and is missing some. The repertoire holds some 120,000 clones, with 89% as singletons. Sequencing input: PBMCs. These receptors all come from a woman between 18 and 29 years old in good health and CMV-seronegative.

The J gene is TRBJ1-1, the V gene TRBV6-5; 8 bases map to TRBD1. With 8 bases clipped from V and 0 bases from J, the junction kept 5 bases outside the gene matches. This CDR3 is built from 14 residues. CDR1 and CDR2 (germline): MNHEY, SVGAGI. The CDR3 DNA reads as TGTGCCAGCGGGGACAGGTTCATGAACACTGAAGCTTTCTTT. It codes for CASGDRFMNTEAFF.

The V and J genes are TRBV6-5 and TRBJ1-2, with D possibly being TRBD1 (5 bases). The CDR3 has 12 amino acids. Germline V lookup: CDR1 MNHEY, CDR2 SVGAGI. V was clipped by 5 bases and J by 5 bases, with 9 bases between them. CDR3 sequence: CASSNRTYGYTF. CDR3 nucleotide sequence: TGTGCCAGCAGTAACAGGACATATGGCTACACCTTC.

V usage is TRBV28 and J usage is TRBJ2-1; D might be TRBD2 (5 bases). Germline loops: CDR1 MDHEN, CDR2 SYDVKM. The CDR3 spans 14 residues. V lost 10 bases, J lost 6 bases, and 19 bases lay in between. This CDR3 reads CATDVAPAGNEQFF. As DNA, the CDR3 is TGTGCCACCGATGTAGCTCCCGCGGGCAATGAGCAGTTCTTC.

The chain carries TRBV2 and TRBJ2-5, with D unresolved. Trimming cost V 5 bases and J 5 bases, with 6 bases left between them. Germline loops: CDR1 SNHLY, CDR2 FYNNEI. The length of the CDR3 is 11 residues. CDR3: CASSTAETQYF. The CDR3 region has the DNA TGTGCCAGCAGTACCGCGGAGACCCAGTACTTC.

This chain uses TRBV28 with TRBJ2-1; 8 nucleotides agree with TRBD1. V shed 6 bases, J shed 5 bases, and the junction held 9 bases outside the gene matches. CDR1 and CDR2 from the germline V gene are MDHEN and SYDVKM. CDR3 length equals 15 residues. The CDR3 coding sequence is TGTGCCAGCAGGCCCAGAAGGACAGGGAACAATGAGCAGTTCTTC. The encoded protein is CASRPRRTGNNEQFF. Drawing the rest from reference TRBV28 and TRBJ2-1, the complete variable domain is DVKVTQSSRYLVKRTGEKVFLECVQDMDHENMFWYRQDPGLGLRLIYFSYDVKMKEKGDIPEGYSVSREKKERFSLILESASTNQTSMYLCASRPRRTGNNEQFFGPGTRLTVL.

This clone was detected once. This sequence joins TRBV14 and TRBJ2-1; a possible D gene is TRBD1 (5 bases). This CDR3 has 13 amino acids. CDR1 and CDR2 (germline): SGHDN, FVKESK. The V gene lost 4 bases and the J gene lost 5 bases, with 9 bases spanning the gap. For the CDR3, the DNA is TGTGCCAGCAGCCTAGAGACAGACAATGAGCAGTTCTTC. Amino acids: CASSLETDNEQFF.

The table lists this clone with a few counts. V gene TRBV5-1 combines with J gene TRBJ1-1; D is unresolved. Germline V gene sequence: CDR1 SGHRS, CDR2 YFSETQ. V was trimmed by 0 bases and J by 1 base, leaving 7 bases between them. This CDR3 spans 14 amino acids. This CDR3 is CASSLEGRNTEAFF. The DNA for the CDR3 is TGCGCCAGCAGCTTGGAAGGGAGGAACACTGAAGCTTTCTTT.

The chain joins TRBV2 to TRBJ2-7; D gene ambiguous. Trimming removed 4 bases from V and 3 bases from J, with 7 bases in between. This CDR3 is built from 12 residues. CDR1 is SNHLY and CDR2 is FYNNEI in the germline V gene. The CDR3 sequence: CASSGPGYEQYV. In DNA form, the CDR3 reads TGTGCCAGCAGTGGTCCAGGCTACGAGCAGTACGTC.

The V call is TRBV7-2, the J call TRBJ2-7; 9 bases are shared with TRBD1. This CDR3 contains 15 residues. Per germline, CDR1 SGHTA and CDR2 FQGNSA. V lost 5 bases and J lost 3; bases outside the gene matches: 8. CDR3 sequence (DNA): TGTGCCAGCAGCCCCACGTCGGGACAGGGCTACGAGCAGTACTTC. Protein product: CASSPTSGQGYEQYF.

This clone was seen just once. J is TRBJ1-1 and V is TRBV6-5, with D hard to call. CDR1 and CDR2 from the germline V gene are MNHEY and SVGAGI. The CDR3 runs 15 residues. Trimming removed 2 bases from V and 4 bases from J, with 14 bases in between. The CDR3 region is CASSYAEFAGTEAFF. DNA of the CDR3: TGTGCCAGCAGTTACGCCGAGTTTGCCGGCACTGAAGCTTTCTTT.

CDR3 nucleotide sequence: TGTGCCAGCAGCCCCCAGGGGAATGAGCAGTTCTTC. Encoded protein: CASSPQGNEQFF. The chain couples TRBV7-2 to TRBJ2-1; perhaps TRBD1 as D (6 bases). Germline values: CDR1 SGHTA, CDR2 FQGNSA. The CDR3 has 12 amino acids. The germline V and J ends were trimmed by 5 bases and 7 bases, with 9 bases remaining between them.

This chain links TRBV13 with TRBJ1-1; no firm D call. This CDR3 is 13 amino acids long. Germline V gene data show CDR1 as PRHDT and CDR2 as FYEKMQ (reference sequence). Trimming left V 4 bases short and J 7 bases short, with 13 bases between. The CDR3 DNA sequence: TGTGCCAGCAGCTCCCTATCAGGCTTTGAAGCTTTCTTT. Its protein is CASSSLSGFEAFF.

This chain connects TRBV6-5 to TRBJ2-7; D is perhaps TRBD2 (5 bases). The CDR3 loop spans 11 amino acids. V was cut by 10 bases and J by 3 bases, with 10 bases left in between. CDR1 MNHEY and CDR2 SVGAGI come from the germline V gene. CDR3 region: CATRENYEQYF. Written as DNA, the CDR3 is TGTGCCACCCGGGAAAACTACGAGCAGTACTTC.

The V gene is TRBV30, the J gene TRBJ1-2, with 9 bases that match TRBD1. There are 16 residues in the CDR3. V lost 2 bases to trimming and J lost 2 bases; unmatched junction nucleotides: 9. From germline, CDR1 is GTSNPN and CDR2 SVGIG (reference sequence). CDR3 region: CAWSRPRDRENYGYTF. Written as DNA, the CDR3 is TGTGCCTGGAGTCGTCCCCGGGACAGGGAGAACTATGGCTACACCTTC.

This chain links TRBV5-6 with TRBJ2-2, with 8 positions matching TRBD1. Germline V gene lookup returns CDR1 SGHDT and CDR2 YYEEEE. V was clipped by 3 bases and J by 5 bases; unmatched bases: 6. The CDR3 has 15 amino acids. CDR3 bases: TGTGCCAGCAGCTACAAGGACAGGGTAACCGGGGAGCTGTTTTTT. Its translation: CASSYKDRVTGELFF.

The chain couples TRBV28 to TRBJ1-6; the match to TRBD1 covers 7 bases. The CDR3 has 14 residues. J lost 7 bases, V lost 6 bases, and 6 bases had no gene match. CDR1 is MDHEN and CDR2 is SYDVKM in the germline V gene. The CDR3: CASSLTGTNSPLHF. For the CDR3, the DNA is TGTGCCAGCAGCCTGACAGGGACAAATTCACCCCTCCACTTT.

The rearrangement joins TRBV9 to TRBJ2-3; 9 bases map to TRBD2. Germline V CDR1 and CDR2: SGDLS, YYNGEE. This CDR3 region has 16 residues. V was clipped by 5 bases and J by 2 bases; unmatched bases: 9. In DNA, the CDR3 is TGTGCCAGCAGAGAAGGGCTAGCGGGACCCACAGATACGCAGTATTTT. Its translation: CASREGLAGPTDTQYF.

The chain couples TRBV28 to TRBJ1-1, with a weak D call TRBD1 (5 bases). Germline CDR1 is MDHEN and CDR2 is SYDVKM. The V gene lost 5 bases and the J gene lost 6 bases, with 19 bases spanning the gap. This CDR3 has 15 amino acids. The CDR3 DNA follows: TGTGCCAGCAGTACCAGGGAGGGATTTGGGGCTGAAGCTTTCTTT. Translating it yields CASSTREGFGAEAFF.

This CDR3 reads CASRFTDSYEQYF. The CDR3 DNA sequence: TGTGCCAGCAGATTTACAGATTCCTACGAGCAGTACTTC. This chain connects TRBV6-5 to TRBJ2-7; no definite D call. The CDR3 sequence is 13 residues long. Germline-derived CDR1 and CDR2 are MNHEY and SVGAGI. Between the trimmed V and J ends, which lost 6 bases and 1 base, there was a span of 10 bases.

The gene calls are TRBV6-5 and TRBJ1-1; weak D call: TRBD1 (6 bases). V dropped 6 bases and J dropped 11 bases, with 19 bases sitting between them. Germline V CDR1 and CDR2: MNHEY, SVGAGI. The CDR3 totals 13 residues. As DNA, the CDR3 is TGTGCCAGCAGCGAAGGTCGGGGACACGAGGCTTTCTTT. The encoded protein is CASSEGRGHEAFF.

A word on this clone: Compared with germline, one end of the junction differs, possibly owing to a read error. This chain connects TRBV2 to TRBJ2-5, with a tentative D call TRBD2 (6 bases). The CDR3 covers 16 residues. The germline V gene has CDR1 SNHLY and CDR2 FYNNEI. The CDR3 loop is CASSGVGRGGQGTQYF. DNA for the CDR3: TGTGCCAGCAGTGGGGTCGGGCGGGGAGGACAAGGGACCCAGTACTTC.

Here the CDR3 reads CAWRGPRGPTRANVLTF. The CDR3 DNA follows: TGTGCCTGGAGGGGACCCAGGGGACCGACCAGGGCCAACGTCCTGACTTTC. The chain joins TRBV30 to TRBJ2-6, with a tentative D call TRBD1 (6 bases). Trimming took off 3 bases at V and 5 bases at J, with 20 bases between the two ends. Germline CDR1 and CDR2: GTSNPN and SVGIG (reference sequence). This CDR3 has 17 residues.

The CDR3 protein is CASSLRLGGSGTDTQYF. In DNA form, the CDR3 reads TGTGCCAGCAGCTTAAGGCTTGGCGGGAGTGGGACAGATACGCAGTATTTT. The chain recombines TRBV7-2 with TRBJ2-3; 7 nucleotides line up with TRBD2. V shed 2 bases and J 3 bases; nucleotides not matched to a gene: 11. The CDR3 extends over 17 amino acids. Per germline, CDR1 SGHTA and CDR2 FQGNSA.

The CDR3 here is CASSDGTSGGISDTQYF. DNA of the CDR3: TGTGCCAGCAGTGATGGGACTAGCGGGGGGATATCAGATACGCAGTATTTT. The V gene is TRBV28, the J gene TRBJ2-3, with 15 bases that match TRBD2. The CDR3 covers 17 residues. Germline CDR1 MDHEN, CDR2 SYDVKM. The J segment lost 4 bases and the V segment lost 5 bases, leaving 7 bases of the junction unmatched. The full variable domain, with the rest looked up from reference TRBV28 and TRBJ2-3, is DVKVTQSSRYLVKRTGEKVFLECVQDMDHENMFWYRQDPGLGLRLIYFSYDVKMKEKGDIPEGYSVSREKKERFSLILESASTNQTSMYLCASSDGTSGGISDTQYFGPGTRLTVL.

The rearrangement links TRBV2 to TRBJ1-5; the D gene is possibly TRBD1 (5 bases). CDR1 SNHLY and CDR2 FYNNEI come from the germline V gene. The CDR3 covers 14 residues. V was shortened by 8 bases and J by 2 bases, with 13 bases between the two germline ends. CDR3 DNA: TGTGCCAGCGGGGGGGTATCGGGCAATCAGCCCCAGCATTTT. It codes for CASGGVSGNQPQHF.

This chain uses TRBV19 with TRBJ2-7; weak D call: TRBD2 (6 bases). Germline CDR1 is LNHDA and CDR2 is SQIVND (reference sequence). The CDR3 extends over 14 amino acids. The germline V and J ends were trimmed by 2 bases and 4 bases, with 12 bases remaining between them. The CDR3 coding sequence is TGTGCCAGTAGTATATCGCCGGGAGCTTACGAGCAGTACGTC. Translating gives CASSISPGAYEQYV.

The rearrangement joins TRBV28 to TRBJ2-2; perhaps TRBD1 as D (6 bases). The CDR3 extends over 16 amino acids. Germline loops: CDR1 MDHEN, CDR2 SYDVKM. The V gene lost 6 bases and the J gene lost 4 bases, with 18 bases spanning the gap. CDR3 in amino acids: CASSSPGAEGTGELFF. The CDR3, as DNA: TGTGCCAGCAGCTCCCCAGGGGCCGAGGGCACCGGGGAGCTGTTTTTT.